This TCR beta chain was obtained from a study of beta chain features in type 1 diabetes. Study context: Regarding age, gender and cell yields, patients proved similar to healthy donors.

Expressed TCRB transcripts were sequenced, since all the RNA that had been isolated was reverse transcribed. Samples of naive, central memory and regulatory T cells yielded a mean of around 4 million reads. Clones were sequenced by immunoSEQ multiplex PCR, and TCRdb holds only the in-frame ones, with some missing. The top ten clones hold less than 0.85% of a sample with 150,000 to 190,000 clones, around 8% of them seen once. Trimming removed 3 bases at V and 8 bases at J, with 16 bases between. The CDR3 runs to 15 residues. Germline V gives CDR1 KGHSH, CDR2 LQKENI. Via the markers CD45RO/CCR7/CD25/CD127/CD95/CD27, stem cell-like memory, regulatory, central memory and naive CD4+ cells were sorted.

Sequencing was performed on central memory CD4+ T cells from blood. The V call is TRBV18, the J call TRBJ1-4; the D gene is possibly TRBD1 (5 bases). The receptor's source is a man aged 18 to 29 in good health. CDR3 protein: CASSPPTDVGEKLFF. CDR3 bases: TGTGCCAGCTCACCCCCGACAGATGTAGGAGAAAAACTGTTTTTT.